The 17 T cell receptor beta chains listed next were all sequenced from one sample in a study of blood T cells in healthy people across ages. With a J-beta primer mix and a sample-barcoded 5' primer, a second PCR ran roughly 6 to 12 cycles. TCRdb itself ran the 5' RACE reads through MiXCR, one entry per CDR3 protein. The sample shows hundreds of thousands of distinct CDR3 sequences, more than 55% of them seen only once. Sequenced sample: blood. All receptors come from a middle-aged man in good health.

The gene calls are TRBV5-5 and TRBJ2-1, with 9 positions matching TRBD1. Trimming removed 6 bases from V and 4 bases from J; junction bases left unmatched: 14. The CDR3 is 17 amino acids. CDR1 and CDR2 (germline): SGHKS, YYEKEE (reference sequence). The CDR3 DNA reads TGTGCCAGCACCGAATCCCCGGGACAGGGCGCTTACAATGAGCAGTTCTTC. It specifies CASTESPGQGAYNEQFF.

This clonotype was counted ten times or more. The chain couples TRBV6-5 to TRBJ2-3, with 12 nucleotides matching TRBD1. The CDR3 length is 15 residues. With V trimmed by 4 bases and J by 7 bases, 6 bases remained unmatched. The germline gives CDR1 MNHEY, CDR2 SVGAGI. The CDR3 here is CASSSPGQGANTQYF. The DNA for the CDR3 is TGTGCCAGCAGTTCCCCGGGACAGGGGGCTAATACGCAGTATTTT.

V gene TRBV20-1 combines with J gene TRBJ2-6; TRBD2 agrees at 7 bases. The V gene end was trimmed by 7 bases and the J gene end by 0 bases; junction bases not matched to a gene: 24. From germline, CDR1 is DFQATT and CDR2 SNEGSKA (reference sequence). CDR3 length: 21 residues. CDR3 residues: CSDAGDYGYTGYPSGANVLTF. The CDR3 DNA sequence: TGCAGTGATGCGGGGGACTATGGCTACACCGGATATCCCTCTGGGGCCAACGTCCTGACTTTC.

V usage is TRBV6-6 and J usage is TRBJ1-2; D possibly corresponds to TRBD1 (6 bases). The CDR3 loop spans 11 amino acids. The V and J ends lost 7 bases and 6 bases respectively, with 9 bases between them. Germline CDR1 MNHNY, CDR2 SVGAGI (reference sequence). The DNA for the CDR3 is TGTGCCAGCACGCGGACAGATGGCTACACCTTC. Its translation: CASTRTDGYTF.

This clonotype appeared a few times. CDR3 protein: CASSLTLGVHEQFF. In DNA form, the CDR3 reads TGTGCCAGCAGTTTAACATTAGGTGTGCATGAGCAGTTCTTC. The rearrangement links TRBV28 to TRBJ2-1, with D unclear. The germline V and J ends were trimmed by 2 bases and 8 bases, with 13 bases remaining between them. The CDR3 length is 14 residues. Per germline, CDR1 MDHEN and CDR2 SYDVKM.

V usage is TRBV20-1 and J usage is TRBJ2-3, with TRBD2 matching over 9 bases. The CDR3 loop spans 16 amino acids. J gave up 2 bases and V 5 bases, and 11 bases lay outside the gene matches. CDR1 and CDR2 (germline): DFQATT, SNEGSKA (reference sequence). CDR3 in DNA: TGCAGTGCTGACGAGAGCGGGGGGCGGTACACAGATACGCAGTATTTT. Protein: CSADESGGRYTDTQYF.

The V and J genes are TRBV5-1 and TRBJ2-3, with D perhaps assigned TRBD1 or TRBD2 (5 bases each). Germline CDR1 and CDR2: SGHRS and YFSETQ. CDR3 length equals 16 residues. The V and J ends lost 4 bases and 2 bases respectively, with 17 bases between them. The CDR3 protein is CASSRDEEQATDTQYF. CDR3 DNA sequence: TGCGCCAGCAGCCGGGACGAAGAACAAGCCACAGATACGCAGTATTTT.

The table lists this clonotype with a few counts. The chain couples TRBV20-1 to TRBJ1-2; 7 positions agree with TRBD1. In germline, CDR1 is DFQATT, CDR2 SNEGSKA (reference sequence). The trim removed 5 bases at V and 6 bases at J, leaving 6 bases unmatched. The CDR3 runs to 12 residues. The CDR3 coding sequence is TGCAGTGCTGCCGGACAGGACCATGGCTACACCTTC. As protein: CSAAGQDHGYTF.

V usage is TRBV10-3 and J usage is TRBJ2-3; D remains ambiguous. CDR3 size: 14 residues. The germline CDR1 and CDR2 sequences are ENHRY and SYGVKD. The V gene lost 0 bases and the J gene lost 0 bases, with 4 bases spanning the gap. Here the CDR3 reads CAISESLSTDTQYF. CDR3 in DNA: TGTGCCATCAGTGAGTCTCTTAGCACAGATACGCAGTATTTT.

CDR3: CASSWVTTAQETQYF. The CDR3 DNA reads as TGCGCCAGCAGCTGGGTGACGACAGCCCAAGAGACCCAGTACTTC. The chain carries TRBV5-1 and TRBJ2-5, with D possibly TRBD1 on 5 matching bases. The CDR3 is 15 amino acids. Trimming took off 3 bases at V and 1 base at J, with 13 bases between the two ends. CDR1 and CDR2 (germline): SGHRS, YFSETQ. Drawing the rest from reference TRBV5-1 and TRBJ2-5, the complete variable domain is KAGVTQTPRYLIKTRGQQVTLSCSPISGHRSVSWYQQTPGQGLQFLFEYFSETQRNKGNFPGRFSGRQFSNSRSEMNVSTLELGDSALYLCASSWVTTAQETQYFGPGTRLLVL.

This clonotype occurred many times. The V and J genes are TRBV7-2 and TRBJ2-7, with TRBD2 identical over 9 bases. The germline V gene has CDR1 SGHTA and CDR2 FQGNSA. Trimming removed 6 bases from V and 10 bases from J; junction bases left unmatched: 16. The CDR3 consists of 15 residues. CDR3 amino acids: CASSLPGLAGSNQYF. The CDR3, as DNA: TGTGCCAGCAGTCTTCCGGGTCTAGCGGGAAGTAACCAGTACTTC.

The chain is built from TRBV20-1 and TRBJ2-3, with D uncertain. Between the trimmed V and J ends, which lost 3 bases and 4 bases, there was a span of 2 bases. The germline V gene encodes CDR1 DFQATT and CDR2 SNEGSKA (reference sequence). The CDR3 loop spans 10 amino acids. In DNA, the CDR3 is TGCAGTGCTAGGTCAGATACGCAGTATTTT. Translated, it gives CSARSDTQYF.

This clonotype appeared once. The chain has TRBV29-1 and TRBJ1-1; no definite D call. V gave up 7 bases and J gave up 0 bases, with 6 bases separating them. The CDR3 loop spans 11 amino acids. Germline CDR1 is SQVTM and CDR2 is ANQGSEA. The CDR3 protein is CSGGLNTEAFF. DNA of the CDR3: TGCAGCGGAGGATTGAACACTGAAGCTTTCTTT.

V usage is TRBV6-5 and J usage is TRBJ2-5; D not resolved. The J call is doubtful: the DNA matches TRBJ2-7 better. The germline V gene encodes CDR1 MNHEY and CDR2 SVGAGI. The CDR3 has 15 amino acids. The CDR3 sequence is CASSYQRTSSYEQYF. The DNA for the CDR3 is TGTGCCAGCAGTTACCAACGGACGTCCTCCTACGAGCAGTACTTC.

The rearrangement joins TRBV7-6 to TRBJ2-1, with 10 bases identical to TRBD2. The CDR3 consists of 16 residues. V was clipped by 0 bases and J by 2 bases; unmatched bases: 1. CDR1 is SGHVS and CDR2 is FNYEAQ in the germline V gene. CDR3: CASSLASGGTYNEQFF. Written as DNA, the CDR3 is TGTGCCAGCAGCTTAGCTAGCGGGGGGACCTACAATGAGCAGTTCTTC.

Concerning this clonotype: One junction end does not reproduce the germline sequence, and a read error may be involved. V is TRBV3-1 and J is TRBJ1-1; 8 bases line up with TRBD1. The CDR3 totals 17 residues. Per the germline V gene, CDR1 is LGHDT and CDR2 is YNNKEL (reference sequence). This CDR3 is CASSQDSGQGRGTEAFF. CDR3 coding DNA: TGTGCCAGCAGTCAAGACTCAGGACAGGGAAGAGGAACTGAAGCTTTCTTT.

CDR3 nucleotide sequence: TGTGCTAGTGGTACGAAAAACAGTTACACTGAAGCTTTCTTT. It specifies CASGTKNSYTEAFF. The chain carries TRBV12-5 and TRBJ1-1; D is unclear. Germline V gives CDR1 LGHNT, CDR2 FRNRAP. V dropped 5 bases and J dropped 3 bases, with 13 bases sitting between them. The CDR3 spans 14 residues. The variable domain in full, completed from reference TRBV12-5 and TRBJ1-1, reads DARVTQTPRHKVTEMGQEVTMRCQPILGHNTVFWYRQTMMQGLELLAYFRNRAPLDDSGMPKDRFSAEMPDATLATLKIQPSEPRDSAVYFCASGTKNSYTEAFFGQGTRLTVV.